The clone carrying this TCR beta chain was recorded only once. What it binds is not known. The sample belongs to a study of T cell responses to AZD1222 COVID-19 vaccine. Study-wide points: Baseline serostatus was positive in only a handful of AZD1222 recipients. All repertoire sampling was performed exclusively after the peak T cell response. The span of vaccine-associated CD4 TCRs extended across spike, with dominance at 160-218 and 743-854.

Germline CDR1 is SNHLY and CDR2 is FYNNEI. Trimming removed 1 base from V and 3 bases from J, with 9 bases in between. CDR3 size: 15 residues. Sequencing was performed with immunoSEQ multiplex PCR; in TCRdb, only in-frame clones are kept and a portion is missing. The sample records about 150,000 clones, more than 85% being singletons. The input for sequencing was peripheral blood, taken on day 0 of AZD1222 vaccination. The TCR originated in an adult in good health. The chain recombines TRBV2 with TRBJ1-4; possibly TRBD1 for D (5 bases). The CDR3 bases are TGTGCCAGCAGTGAAGGGGGCCGGTCTAATGAAAAACTGTTTTTT. It encodes CASSEGGRSNEKLFF.